This T cell receptor beta chain derives from a study of T cell responses to AZD1222 COVID-19 vaccine. In the case of this clone: No antigen is known for it.

V lost 3 bases and J 10 bases, leaving 16 bases between the germline ends. The CDR3 is 15 residues long. Looked up from germline, CDR1 is SGHAT and CDR2 is FQNNGV. Study-level findings and limits: Recipients of two AZD1222 doses showed rising Spike-specific TCR breadth and depth.

This table comes from immunoSEQ multiplex PCR, and its TCRdb copy is limited to in-frame clones, with some not included. The sample contains under 150,000 clones, 85% to 95% of which appear only once. The sample consisted of peripheral blood, taken on day 0 of AZD1222 vaccination. V and J are TRBV11-2 and TRBJ1-6; D may be TRBD1 (5 bases). The sequence was obtained from an adult in good health. CDR3 in amino acids: CASSFPGRERSPLHF. CDR3 bases: TGTGCCAGCAGCTTCCCCGGCAGGGAAAGGTCACCCCTCCACTTT.